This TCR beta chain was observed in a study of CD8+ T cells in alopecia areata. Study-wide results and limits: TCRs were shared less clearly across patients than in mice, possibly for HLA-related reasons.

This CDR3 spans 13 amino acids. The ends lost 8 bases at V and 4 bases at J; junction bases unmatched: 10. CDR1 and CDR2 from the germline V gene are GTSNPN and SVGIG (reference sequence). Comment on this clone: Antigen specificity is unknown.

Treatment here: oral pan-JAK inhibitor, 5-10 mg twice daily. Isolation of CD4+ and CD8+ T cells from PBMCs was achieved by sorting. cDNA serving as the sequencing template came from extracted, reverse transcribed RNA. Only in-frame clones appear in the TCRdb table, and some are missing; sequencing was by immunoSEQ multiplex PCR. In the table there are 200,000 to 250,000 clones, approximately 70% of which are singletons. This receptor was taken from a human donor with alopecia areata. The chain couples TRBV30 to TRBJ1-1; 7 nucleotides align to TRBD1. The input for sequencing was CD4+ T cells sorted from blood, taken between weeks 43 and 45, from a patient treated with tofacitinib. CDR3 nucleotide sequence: TGTGCCGGCTCCGGACAGGCGGGCACTGAAGCTTTCTTT. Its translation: CAGSGQAGTEAFF.